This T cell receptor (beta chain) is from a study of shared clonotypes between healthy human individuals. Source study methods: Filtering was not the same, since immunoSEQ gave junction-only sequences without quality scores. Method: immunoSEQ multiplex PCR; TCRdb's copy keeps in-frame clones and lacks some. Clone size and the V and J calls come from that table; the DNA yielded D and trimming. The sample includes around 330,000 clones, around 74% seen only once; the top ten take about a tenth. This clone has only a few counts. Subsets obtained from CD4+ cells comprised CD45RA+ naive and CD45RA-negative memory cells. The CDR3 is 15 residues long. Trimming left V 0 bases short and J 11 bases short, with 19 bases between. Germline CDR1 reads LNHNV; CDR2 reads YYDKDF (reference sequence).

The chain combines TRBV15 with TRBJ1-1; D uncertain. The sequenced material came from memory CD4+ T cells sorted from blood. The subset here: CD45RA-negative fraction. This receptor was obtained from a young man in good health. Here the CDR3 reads CATSRDKGSQSVAFF. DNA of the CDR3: TGTGCCACCAGCAGAGATAAGGGAAGTCAGAGCGTCGCTTTCTTT.